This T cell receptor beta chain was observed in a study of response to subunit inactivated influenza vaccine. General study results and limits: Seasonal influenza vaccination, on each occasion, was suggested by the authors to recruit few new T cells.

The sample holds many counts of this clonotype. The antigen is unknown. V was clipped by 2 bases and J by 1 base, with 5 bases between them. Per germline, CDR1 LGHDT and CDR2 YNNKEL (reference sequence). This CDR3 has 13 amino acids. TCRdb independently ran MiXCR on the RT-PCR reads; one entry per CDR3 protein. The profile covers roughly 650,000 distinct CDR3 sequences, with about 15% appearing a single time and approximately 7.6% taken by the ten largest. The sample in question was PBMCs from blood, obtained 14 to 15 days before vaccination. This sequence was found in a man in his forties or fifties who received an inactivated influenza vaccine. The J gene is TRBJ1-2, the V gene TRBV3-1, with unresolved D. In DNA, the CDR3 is TGTGCCAGCAGCCAATTCAGTAACTATGGCTACACCTTC. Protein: CASSQFSNYGYTF.